This T cell receptor beta chain was observed in a study of CD8 T cells in ankylosing spondylitis. Study results and caveats: Those disease-linked clones were CD8+; they were also relatively rare in peripheral blood. One TCR beta motif, made up of about 8 highly homologous variants, appeared characteristic of ankylosing spondylitis blood.

In this sample, this clonotype turned up many times. Its antigen is as yet unknown. TCRdb re-analysed the 5' RACE reads in MiXCR, keeping a single row per CDR3 protein. There are about 200,000 distinct CDR3 sequences in the sample; around 7.9% occur only once, and around 14% lies in the top ten. The CDR3 is 14 amino acids. The junction had 5 bases not matched to a gene; V was cut back by 4 bases and J by 4 bases. Germline CDR1 is DFQATT and CDR2 is SNEGSKA (reference sequence). The origin of this receptor is a male donor with ankylosing spondylitis. This chain connects TRBV20-1 to TRBJ2-1; TRBD2 agrees at 9 bases. Sequencing used blood, either unsorted or a sorted T cell fraction (not recorded which). This chain's CDR3 is CSATQREAYNEQFF. As DNA, the CDR3 is TGCAGTGCTACCCAGCGGGAGGCTTACAATGAGCAGTTCTTC.